This is a list of T cell receptor beta chains from one sample in a study of OX40 agonist ivuxolimab in advanced cancers. TCRdb's table, derived via immunoSEQ multiplex PCR, lists solely in-frame clones and lacks some. The sample has roughly 20,000 clones, approximately 87% seen once. Specimen: CD4+ or CD8+ T cells sorted from blood, collected in a trial of the OX40 agonist ivuxolimab. The receptor set was obtained from an adult with an advanced solid tumor such as melanoma, head and neck, liver or kidney cancer. Both conserved end residues are part of each CDR3.

J	V	CDR3
TRBJ1-1	TRBV4-3	CASSQIEGRLLSNTEAFF
TRBJ2-7	TRBV9	CASSPGQGALYEQYF
TRBJ1-1	TRBV6-1	CASLWSTEAFF
TRBJ1-4	TRBV28	CASSLGDRGGGEKLFF
TRBJ2-5	TRBV27	CASSLLGVETQYF
TRBJ2-1	TRBV9	CASSTTASSYNEQFF
TRBJ2-6	TRBV7-9	CASTLGAGLSGANVLTF
TRBJ2-1	TRBV27	CASSISSGNNEQFF
TRBJ2-5	TRBV27	CASSLFGQGAYETQYF
TRBJ2-1	TRBV4-3	CASSHRLAGGSYNEQFF
TRBJ1-5	TRBV7-9	CASSLGGQPQHF
TRBJ1-2	TRBV28	CASSLWQRTSNYGYTF
TRBJ1-4	TRBV5-4	CASSMDRTDEKLFF
TRBJ1-1	TRBV19	CASSDWTGPTEAFF
TRBJ1-2	TRBV14	CASSQENYGYTF
TRBJ2-3	TRBV7-7	CASSLAGGTDTQYF
TRBJ1-5	TRBV9	CASSVSGGAGQPQHF
TRBJ2-7	TRBV27	CASSLSGDSYEQYF
TRBJ1-5	TRBV4-1	CASSQFSTGPNQPQHF
TRBJ2-7	TRBV7-8	CASSLKDYEQYF
TRBJ2-3	TRBV28	CASAGGRDTQYF
TRBJ2-7	TRBV19	CASSINSGTSYEQYF
TRBJ2-3	TRBV7-8	CASSLSLSDTQYF
TRBJ1-5	TRBV28	CASSPLRTHQPQHF
TRBJ2-7	TRBV2	CATLPPDTYEQYF
TRBJ2-4	TRBV28	CASSRPLAKNIQYF
TRBJ1-4	TRBV6-5	CASSYGAGYGEKLFF
TRBJ1-6	TRBV7-9	CASSLGSGGSPLHF
TRBJ2-7	TRBV5-1	CASSLPPGEMWDEQYF
TRBJ2-3	TRBV13	CASSLSLGPSTDTQYF
TRBJ2-1	TRBV7-2	CASSSQGGSYNEQFF
TRBJ1-1	TRBV10-3	CAISDPGMNTEAFF
TRBJ2-4	TRBV7-8	CASSLLDSGIQYF
TRBJ1-1	TRBV18	CASSPPWTGGGMNTEAFF
TRBJ1-1	TRBV19	CASGQGGPRTEAFF
TRBJ1-1	TRBV7-2	CASSSGEFPNTEAFF
TRBJ1-2	TRBV2	CASSEREPDGYTF
TRBJ2-7	TRBV19	CASSIGTTSYEQYF
TRBJ2-2	TRBV7-2	CASSPNAGRPGELFF
TRBJ2-1	TRBV7-9	CASSLAGLDNEQFF
TRBJ2-7	TRBV7-2	CASSLDAGNYEQYF
TRBJ2-7	TRBV30	CAWRSGLAGGLYEQYF